This T cell receptor (beta chain) was found in a study of blood T cell repertoires in COVID-19. For the study at large: T cells, B-cell-depleted T cells, or PBMCs provided the cDNA or gDNA that served as material.

The length of the CDR3 is 19 residues. V was pared by 2 bases and J by 0 bases, with 8 bases of the junction left unmatched. Germline CDR1 reads SGHNT; CDR2 reads YENEEA. In the original analysis: Nucleated cell counts were estimated from reference gene primer amplification. Profiling relied on immunoSEQ multiplex PCR, and the TCRdb table lists in-frame clones only, not all of them. V and J calls and clone size are given by that table; D and trimming were obtained from the DNA. The table includes about 58,000 clones, approximately 90% detected once. The V and J genes are TRBV11-3 and TRBJ2-1; 12 bases map to TRBD2. The sequenced material came from peripheral blood. The TCR comes from a woman aged 55-70 years with active COVID-19. The CDR3 nucleotides read TGTGCCAGCAGCTTAAGGGCTAGCGGGGGGGTAAACTCCTACAATGAGCAGTTCTTC. Translation gives CASSLRASGGVNSYNEQFF.